The 7 T cell receptor beta chains below come from one sample, sequenced in a study of cytomegalovirus exposure and HLA in healthy donors. Vbeta (60) and Jbeta (13) primers were used in the PCR. Method: immunoSEQ multiplex PCR; TCRdb's copy keeps in-frame clones and lacks some. The sample shows 100,000 to 150,000 clones, less than 80% of them seen only once. Sequencing was done on a sample of PBMCs. The receptor set was obtained from a woman aged 45 to 65 in good health and CMV-seronegative.

This clone came up a few times. The chain couples TRBV7-9 to TRBJ2-1, with TRBD1 as a possible D gene (6 bases). Germline CDR1 and CDR2: SEHNR and FQNEAQ (reference sequence). Trimming removed 5 bases at V and 15 bases at J, with 17 bases between. This CDR3 comprises 12 residues. The CDR3, as DNA: TGTGCCAGCAGCACGGGACAAGGGTGGGGGTTCTTC. Its translation: CASSTGQGWGFF.

This clone was counted between two and nine times. This chain uses TRBV5-6 with TRBJ2-7; 10 bases map to TRBD1. CDR3 size: 15 residues. CDR1 SGHDT and CDR2 YYEEEE come from the germline V gene. V trimming: 4 bases; J trimming: 6 bases; junction bases outside the gene matches: 10. This CDR3 reads CASSTLDRGVGEQYF. As DNA, the CDR3 is TGTGCCAGCAGCACACTGGACAGGGGGGTAGGCGAGCAGTACTTC.

The chain recombines TRBV5-6 with TRBJ1-6; a weak D match, TRBD1 (5 bases). Germline V gene lookup returns CDR1 SGHDT and CDR2 YYEEEE. The CDR3 totals 15 residues. V was trimmed by 0 bases and J by 4 bases, leaving 8 bases between them. The CDR3 sequence is CASSLGQGYNSPLHF. The CDR3 bases are TGTGCCAGCAGCTTGGGGCAGGGATATAATTCACCCCTCCACTTT.

The chain recombines TRBV7-3 with TRBJ2-2; weak D call: TRBD1 (5 bases). The ends were cut back, 0 bases at V and 2 bases at J, with 13 bases in the middle. The CDR3 has 17 residues. From germline, CDR1 is SGHTA and CDR2 FQGTGA. CDR3 sequence reads: CASSLTSSRENTGELFF. CDR3 coding DNA: TGTGCCAGCAGCTTAACCTCGTCCAGGGAAAACACCGGGGAGCTGTTTTTT.

The chain uses TRBV16 and TRBJ2-3; D remains unclear. CDR3 size: 17 residues. Trimming cost V 0 bases and J 1 base, with 14 bases left between them. Germline lookup yields CDR1 KGHSY and CDR2 FQNENV. In DNA form, the CDR3 reads TGTGCCAGCAGCCAATCCTACACTAATCTGGGCACAGATACGCAGTATTTT. Translation gives CASSQSYTNLGTDTQYF. Together with reference TRBV16 and TRBJ2-3, the CDR3 gives the full variable domain: GEEVAQTPKHLVRGEGQKAKLYCAPIKGHSYVFWYQQVLKNEFKFLISFQNENVFDETGMPKERFSAKCLPNSPCSLEIQATKLEDSAVYFCASSQSYTNLGTDTQYFGPGTRLTVL.

V is TRBV5-4 and J is TRBJ2-5, with D unresolved. CDR1 is SGHNT and CDR2 is YYREEE in the germline V gene (reference sequence). The CDR3 spans 14 residues. Trimming pared 1 base from V and 1 base from J, leaving 8 bases between. The CDR3 nucleotides are TGTGCCAGCAGCTTGTCCAGTATCCAAGAGACCCAGTACTTC. This gives the protein CASSLSSIQETQYF. The full variable domain, in which reference TRBV5-4 and TRBJ2-5 provide the parts outside the CDR3, is ETGVTQSPTHLIKTRGQQVTLRCSSQSGHNTVSWYQQALGQGPQFIFQYYREEENGRGNFPPRFSGLQFPNYSSELNVNALELDDSALYLCASSLSSIQETQYFGPGTRLLVL.

This chain connects TRBV11-2 to TRBJ2-5, with D possibly being TRBD1 (6 bases). The J call may be faulty, since TRBJ2-7 better matches the DNA end. CDR3 length: 13 residues. Germline lookup yields CDR1 SGHAT and CDR2 FQNNGV. Written as DNA, the CDR3 is TGTGCCAGCATTTTAGGGGGATCCTACGAGCAGTACTTC. It specifies CASILGGSYEQYF.